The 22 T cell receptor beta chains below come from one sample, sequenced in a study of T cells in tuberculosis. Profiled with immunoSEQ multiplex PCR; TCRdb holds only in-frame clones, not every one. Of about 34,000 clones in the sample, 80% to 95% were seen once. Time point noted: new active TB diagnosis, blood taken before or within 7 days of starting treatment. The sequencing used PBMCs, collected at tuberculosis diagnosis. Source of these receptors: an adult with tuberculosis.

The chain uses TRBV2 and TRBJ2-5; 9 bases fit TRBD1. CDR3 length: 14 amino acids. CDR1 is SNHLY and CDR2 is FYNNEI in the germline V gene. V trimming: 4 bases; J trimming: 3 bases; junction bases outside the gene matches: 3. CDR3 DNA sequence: TGTGCCAGCAGTGCGCGGACAGGGGAAGAGACCCAGTACTTC. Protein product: CASSARTGEETQYF.

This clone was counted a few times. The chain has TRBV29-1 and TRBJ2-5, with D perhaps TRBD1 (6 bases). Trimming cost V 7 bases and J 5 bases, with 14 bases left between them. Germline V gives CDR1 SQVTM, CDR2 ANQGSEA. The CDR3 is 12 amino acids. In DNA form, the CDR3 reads TGCAGCGCTCCGGACAGCTCGGAGACCCAGTACTTC. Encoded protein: CSAPDSSETQYF.

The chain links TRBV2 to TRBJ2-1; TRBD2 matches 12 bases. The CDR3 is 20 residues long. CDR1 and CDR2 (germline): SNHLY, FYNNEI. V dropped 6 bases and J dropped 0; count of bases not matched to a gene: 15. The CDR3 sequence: CASRQTSGRLFLRSYNEQFF. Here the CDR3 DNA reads TGTGCCAGCAGGCAGACTAGCGGGAGACTATTCTTACGCTCCTACAATGAGCAGTTCTTC.

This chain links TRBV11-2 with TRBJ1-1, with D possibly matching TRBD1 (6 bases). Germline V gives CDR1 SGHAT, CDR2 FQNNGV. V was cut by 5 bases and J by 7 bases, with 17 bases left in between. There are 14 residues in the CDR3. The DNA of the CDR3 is TGTGCCAGCAGCCCCCTCCTTGTGGACAGTGAAGCTTTCTTT. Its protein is CASSPLLVDSEAFF.

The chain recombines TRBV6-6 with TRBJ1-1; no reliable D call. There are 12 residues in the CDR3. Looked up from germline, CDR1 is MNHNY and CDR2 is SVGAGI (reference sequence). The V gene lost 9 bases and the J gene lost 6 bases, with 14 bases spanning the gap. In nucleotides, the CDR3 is TGTGCCAGTAGCAAGGGAGTTGCTGAAGCTTTCTTT. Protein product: CASSKGVAEAFF.

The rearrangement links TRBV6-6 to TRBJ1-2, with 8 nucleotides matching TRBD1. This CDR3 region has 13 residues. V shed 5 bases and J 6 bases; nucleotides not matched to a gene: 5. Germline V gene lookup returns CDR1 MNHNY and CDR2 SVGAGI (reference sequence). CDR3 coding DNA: TGTGCCAGCAGTCCTGGACAGGGCCATGGCTACACCTTC. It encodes CASSPGQGHGYTF.

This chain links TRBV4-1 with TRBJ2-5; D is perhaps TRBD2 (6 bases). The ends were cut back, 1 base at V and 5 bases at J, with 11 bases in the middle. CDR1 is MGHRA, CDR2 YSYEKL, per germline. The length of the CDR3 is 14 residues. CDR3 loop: CASSQGSLAETQYF. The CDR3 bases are TGCGCCAGCAGCCAAGGTTCGCTAGCGGAGACCCAGTACTTC.

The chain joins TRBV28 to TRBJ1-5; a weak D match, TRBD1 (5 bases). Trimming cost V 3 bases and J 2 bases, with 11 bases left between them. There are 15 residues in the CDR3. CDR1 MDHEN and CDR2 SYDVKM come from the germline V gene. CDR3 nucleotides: TGTGCCAGCAGTTTCTCTGCGGGGGGCAATCAGCCCCAGCATTTT. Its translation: CASSFSAGGNQPQHF.

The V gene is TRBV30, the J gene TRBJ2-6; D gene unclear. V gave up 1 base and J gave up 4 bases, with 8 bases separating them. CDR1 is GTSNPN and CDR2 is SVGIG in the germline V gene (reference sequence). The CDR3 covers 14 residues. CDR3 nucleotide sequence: TGTGCCTGGAGTGCAGGTCCCGGGGCCAACGTCCTGACTTTC. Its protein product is CAWSAGPGANVLTF. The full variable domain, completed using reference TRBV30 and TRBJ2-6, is SQTIHQWPATLVQPVGSPLSLECTVEGTSNPNLYWYRQAAGRGLQLLFYSVGIGQISSEVPQNLSASRPQDRQFILSSKKLLLSDSGFYLCAWSAGPGANVLTFGAGSRLTVL.

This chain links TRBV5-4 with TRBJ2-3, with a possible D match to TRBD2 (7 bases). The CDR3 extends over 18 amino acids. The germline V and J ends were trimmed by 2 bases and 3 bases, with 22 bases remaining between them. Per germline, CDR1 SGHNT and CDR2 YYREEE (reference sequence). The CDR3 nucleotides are TGTGCCAGCAGCTTAGGTCCGGGGGCGGGGGACCTAACAGATACGCAGTATTTT. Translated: CASSLGPGAGDLTDTQYF.

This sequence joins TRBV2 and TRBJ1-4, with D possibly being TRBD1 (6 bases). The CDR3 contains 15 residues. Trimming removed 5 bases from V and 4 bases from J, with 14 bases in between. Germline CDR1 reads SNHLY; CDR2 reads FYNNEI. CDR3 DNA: TGTGCCAGCAGTCCTGGGGGGGCCTTTAATGAAAAACTGTTTTTT. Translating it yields CASSPGGAFNEKLFF.

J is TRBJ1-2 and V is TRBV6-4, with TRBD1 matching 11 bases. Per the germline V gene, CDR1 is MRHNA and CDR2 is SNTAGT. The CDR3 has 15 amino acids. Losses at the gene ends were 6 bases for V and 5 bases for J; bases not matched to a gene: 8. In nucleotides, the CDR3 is TGTGCCAGCAGACCCGGGACAGGGGGTACTTATGGCTACACCTTC. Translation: CASRPGTGGTYGYTF.

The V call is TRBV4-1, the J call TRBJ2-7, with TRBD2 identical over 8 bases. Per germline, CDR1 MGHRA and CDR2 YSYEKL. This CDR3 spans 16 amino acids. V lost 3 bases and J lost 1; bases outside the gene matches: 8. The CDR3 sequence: CASSQTGTRASYEQYF. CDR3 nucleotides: TGCGCCAGCAGCCAGACCGGGACTAGAGCATCCTACGAGCAGTACTTC.

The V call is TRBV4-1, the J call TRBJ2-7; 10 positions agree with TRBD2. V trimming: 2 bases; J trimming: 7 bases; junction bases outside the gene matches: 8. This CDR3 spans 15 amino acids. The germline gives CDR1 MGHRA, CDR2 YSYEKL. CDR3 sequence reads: CASSQPLAGLGEQYF. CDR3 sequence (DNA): TGCGCCAGCAGCCAACCACTAGCGGGATTGGGGGAGCAGTACTTC.

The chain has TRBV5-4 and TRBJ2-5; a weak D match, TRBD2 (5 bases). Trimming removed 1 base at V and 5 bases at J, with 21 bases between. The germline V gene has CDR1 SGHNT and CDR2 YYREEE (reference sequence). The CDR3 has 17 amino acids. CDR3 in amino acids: CASSLSLVGSFGETQYF. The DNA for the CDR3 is TGTGCCAGCAGCTTGTCCCTCGTGGGGAGCTTCGGGGAGACCCAGTACTTC. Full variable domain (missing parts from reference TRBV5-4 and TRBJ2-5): ETGVTQSPTHLIKTRGQQVTLRCSSQSGHNTVSWYQQALGQGPQFIFQYYREEENGRGNFPPRFSGLQFPNYSSELNVNALELDDSALYLCASSLSLVGSFGETQYFGPGTRLLVL.

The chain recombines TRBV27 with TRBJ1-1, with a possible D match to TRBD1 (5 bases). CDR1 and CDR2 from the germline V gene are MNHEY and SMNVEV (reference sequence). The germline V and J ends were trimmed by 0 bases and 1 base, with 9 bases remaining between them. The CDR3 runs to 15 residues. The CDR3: CASSLSPGQNTEAFF. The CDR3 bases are TGTGCCAGCAGTTTATCTCCCGGACAGAACACTGAAGCTTTCTTT.

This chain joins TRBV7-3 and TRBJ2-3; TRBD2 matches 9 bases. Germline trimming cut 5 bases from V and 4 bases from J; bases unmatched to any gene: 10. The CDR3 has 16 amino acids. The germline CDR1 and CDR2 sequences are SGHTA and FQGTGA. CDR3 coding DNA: TGTGCCAGCAGCCTTCTCGGCGGGGGGGCCCCAGATACGCAGTATTTT. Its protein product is CASSLLGGGAPDTQYF.

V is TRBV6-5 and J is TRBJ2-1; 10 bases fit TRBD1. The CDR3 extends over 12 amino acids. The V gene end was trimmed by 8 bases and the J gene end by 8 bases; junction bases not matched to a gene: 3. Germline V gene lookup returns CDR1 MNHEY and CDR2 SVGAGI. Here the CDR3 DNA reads TGTGCCAGCGGGGACAGGGGCTATGAGCAGTTCTTC. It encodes CASGDRGYEQFF.

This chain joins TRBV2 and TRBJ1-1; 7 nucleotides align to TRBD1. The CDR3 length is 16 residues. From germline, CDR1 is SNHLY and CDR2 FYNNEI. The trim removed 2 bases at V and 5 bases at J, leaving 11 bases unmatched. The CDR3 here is CASSESTGAARTEAFF. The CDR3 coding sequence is TGTGCCAGCAGTGAATCAACAGGGGCCGCCCGGACTGAAGCTTTCTTT.

The DNA for the CDR3 is TGTGCCAGTAGTCCCCTCGATTGGGCAGGGGGCGTGAAGTCGAATCAGCCCCAGCATTTT. It is translated as CASSPLDWAGGVKSNQPQHF. The V call is TRBV19, the J call TRBJ1-5; TRBD1 matches at 8 bases. The CDR3 runs to 20 residues. Unmatched junction bases numbered 22, after V lost 5 bases and J lost 4 bases. The germline V gene has CDR1 LNHDA and CDR2 SQIVND (reference sequence).

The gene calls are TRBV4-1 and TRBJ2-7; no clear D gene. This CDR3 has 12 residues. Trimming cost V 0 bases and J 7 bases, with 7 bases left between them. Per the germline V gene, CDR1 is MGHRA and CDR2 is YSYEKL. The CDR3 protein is CASSQDRQEQYF. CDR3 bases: TGCGCCAGCAGCCAAGATCGTCAGGAGCAGTACTTC.

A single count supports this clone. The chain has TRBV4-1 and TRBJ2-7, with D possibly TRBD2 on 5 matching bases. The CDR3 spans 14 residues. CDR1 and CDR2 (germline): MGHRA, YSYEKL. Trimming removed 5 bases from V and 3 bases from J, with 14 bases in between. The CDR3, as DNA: TGCGCCAGCAGCTCCCGGGATGATCTCTACGAGCAGTACTTC. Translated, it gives CASSSRDDLYEQYF.